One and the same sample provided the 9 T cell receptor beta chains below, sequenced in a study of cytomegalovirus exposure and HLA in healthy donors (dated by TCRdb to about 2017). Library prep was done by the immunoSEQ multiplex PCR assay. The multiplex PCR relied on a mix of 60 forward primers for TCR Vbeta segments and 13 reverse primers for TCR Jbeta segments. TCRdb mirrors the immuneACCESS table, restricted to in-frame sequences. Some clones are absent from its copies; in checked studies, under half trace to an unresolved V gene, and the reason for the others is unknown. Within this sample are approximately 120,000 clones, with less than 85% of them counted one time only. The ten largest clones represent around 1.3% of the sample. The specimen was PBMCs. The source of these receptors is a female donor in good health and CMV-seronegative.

The CDR3 DNA follows: TGCGCCAGCAGTGGCGGCCCGGGAGGGCTGTTTTTT. Its translation is CASSGGPGGLFF. The V and J genes are TRBV10-1 and TRBJ2-2; TRBD2 agrees at 7 bases. CDR3 length equals 12 residues. Germline V gives CDR1 WNHNN, CDR2 SYGVQD (reference sequence). The V gene end was trimmed by 4 bases and the J gene end by 13 bases; junction bases not matched to a gene: 6.

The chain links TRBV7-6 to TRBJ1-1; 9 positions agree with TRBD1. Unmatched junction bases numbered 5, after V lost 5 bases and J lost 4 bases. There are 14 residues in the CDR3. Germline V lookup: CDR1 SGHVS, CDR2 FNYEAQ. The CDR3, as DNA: TGTGCCAGCAGCACGGACAGGGGCGGCACTGAAGCTTTCTTT. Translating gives CASSTDRGGTEAFF.

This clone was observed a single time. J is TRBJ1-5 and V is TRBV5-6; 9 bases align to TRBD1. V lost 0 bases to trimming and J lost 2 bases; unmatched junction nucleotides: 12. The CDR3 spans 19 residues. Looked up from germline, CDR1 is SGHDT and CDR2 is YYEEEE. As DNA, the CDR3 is TGTGCCAGCAGCTTGGCCACTGGGACAGGGCGGTTTGGCAATCAGCCCCAGCATTTT. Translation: CASSLATGTGRFGNQPQHF.

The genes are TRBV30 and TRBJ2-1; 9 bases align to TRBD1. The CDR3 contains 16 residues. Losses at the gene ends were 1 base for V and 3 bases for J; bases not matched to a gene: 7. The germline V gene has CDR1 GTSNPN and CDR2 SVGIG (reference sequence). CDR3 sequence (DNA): TGTGCCTGGAGTGCGATGACAGGGGGGAGCTACAATGAGCAGTTCTTC. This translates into CAWSAMTGGSYNEQFF.

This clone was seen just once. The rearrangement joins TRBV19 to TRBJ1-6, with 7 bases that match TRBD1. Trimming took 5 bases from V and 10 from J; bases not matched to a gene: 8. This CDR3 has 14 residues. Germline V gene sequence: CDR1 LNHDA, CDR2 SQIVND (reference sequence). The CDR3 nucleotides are TGTGCCAGTAGTTCGCCGACAGGGAGCTCACCCCTCCACTTT. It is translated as CASSSPTGSSPLHF.

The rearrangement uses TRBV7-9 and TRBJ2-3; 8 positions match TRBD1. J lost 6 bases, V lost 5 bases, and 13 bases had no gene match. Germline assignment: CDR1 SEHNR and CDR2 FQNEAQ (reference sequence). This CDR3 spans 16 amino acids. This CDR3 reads CASSRDRGRVVDTQYF. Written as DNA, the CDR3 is TGTGCCAGCAGCCGCGACAGGGGCCGGGTCGTTGATACGCAGTATTTT.

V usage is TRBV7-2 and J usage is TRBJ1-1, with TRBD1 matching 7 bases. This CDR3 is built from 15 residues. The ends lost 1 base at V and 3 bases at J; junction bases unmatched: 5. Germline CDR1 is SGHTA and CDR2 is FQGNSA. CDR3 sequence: CASSLGEDRDTEAFF. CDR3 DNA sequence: TGTGCCAGCAGCTTAGGGGAAGACAGGGACACTGAAGCTTTCTTT.

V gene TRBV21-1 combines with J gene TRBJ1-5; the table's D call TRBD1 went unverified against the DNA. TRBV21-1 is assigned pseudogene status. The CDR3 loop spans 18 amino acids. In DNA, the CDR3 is TGTGCCAGCAGCAACGGGCGAGGGGGACAGCTTCCCCTGGGGCCCCAGCATTTT. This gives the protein CASSNGRGGQLPLGPQHF.

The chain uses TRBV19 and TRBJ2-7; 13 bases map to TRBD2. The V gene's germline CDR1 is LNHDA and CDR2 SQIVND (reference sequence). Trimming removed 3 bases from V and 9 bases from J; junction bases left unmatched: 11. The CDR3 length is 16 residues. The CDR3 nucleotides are TGTGCCAGTAGTATTGGTTGGACTAGCGGGGGCCCGGGGCAGTACTTC. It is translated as CASSIGWTSGGPGQYF. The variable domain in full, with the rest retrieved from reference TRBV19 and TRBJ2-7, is DGGITQSPKYLFRKEGQNVTLSCEQNLNHDAMYWYRQDPGQGLRLIYYSQIVNDFQKGDIAEGYSVSREKKESFPLTVTSAQKNPTAFYLCASSIGWTSGGPGQYFGPGTRLTVT.